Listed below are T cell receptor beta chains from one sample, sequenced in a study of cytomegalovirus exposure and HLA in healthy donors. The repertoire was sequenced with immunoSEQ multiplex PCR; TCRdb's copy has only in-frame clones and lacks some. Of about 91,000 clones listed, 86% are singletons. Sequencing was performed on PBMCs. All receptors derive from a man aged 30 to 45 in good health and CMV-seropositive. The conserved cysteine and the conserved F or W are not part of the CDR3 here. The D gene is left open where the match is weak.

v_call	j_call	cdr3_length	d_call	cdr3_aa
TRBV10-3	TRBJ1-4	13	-	AISEGGSTNEKLF
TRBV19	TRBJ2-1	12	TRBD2	ASSPGLAHNEQF
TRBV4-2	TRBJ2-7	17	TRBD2	ASSQDWTSGSLISYEQY
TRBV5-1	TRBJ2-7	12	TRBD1	ASSPGTGGREQY
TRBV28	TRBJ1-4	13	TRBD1	ASSLQGATNEKLF
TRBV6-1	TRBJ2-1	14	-	ASSVQRPLNYNEQF
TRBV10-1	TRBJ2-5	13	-	ASSELQGGQETQY
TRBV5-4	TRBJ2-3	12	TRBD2	ASSYGRGTDTQY
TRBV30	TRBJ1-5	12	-	AWGTQGGHQPQH
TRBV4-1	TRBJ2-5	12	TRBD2	ASSQQGLQETQY